The present TCR beta chain was sequenced within a study of T cells in tuberculosis. This table comes from immunoSEQ multiplex PCR, and its TCRdb copy is limited to in-frame clones, with some not included. The data contain around 30,000 clones, 85% to 95% of them singletons. Germline-derived CDR1 and CDR2 are MNHEY and SMNVEV (reference sequence). The CDR3 is 13 residues long. Germline trimming cut 6 bases from V and 2 bases from J; bases unmatched to any gene: 3. As for this clone: The antigen is undetermined.

The study, taken as a whole, reports: Shorter CDR3-alpha in active tuberculosis partly drove smaller distances.

The chain carries TRBV27 and TRBJ2-7, with 8 nucleotides matching TRBD1. Sequencing used PBMCs. The origin of this receptor is a donor between 10 and 35 years old with latent tuberculosis or without tuberculosis infection. CDR3 residues: CASRGQGTYEQYF. The CDR3 DNA sequence: TGTGCCAGCAGAGGACAGGGAACCTACGAGCAGTACTTC.